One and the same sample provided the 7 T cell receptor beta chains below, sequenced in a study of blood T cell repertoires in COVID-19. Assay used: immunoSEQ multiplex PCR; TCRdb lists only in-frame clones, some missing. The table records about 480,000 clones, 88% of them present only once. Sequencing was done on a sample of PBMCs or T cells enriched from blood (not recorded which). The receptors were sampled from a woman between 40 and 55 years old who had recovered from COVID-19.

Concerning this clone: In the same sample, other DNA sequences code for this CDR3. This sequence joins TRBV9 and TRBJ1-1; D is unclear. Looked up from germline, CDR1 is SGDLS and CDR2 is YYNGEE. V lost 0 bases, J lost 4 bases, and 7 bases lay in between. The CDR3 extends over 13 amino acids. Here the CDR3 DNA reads TGTGCCAGCAGCGTAGGAGGGTCCACTGAAGCTTTCTTT. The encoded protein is CASSVGGSTEAFF. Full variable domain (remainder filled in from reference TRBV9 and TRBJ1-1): DSGVTQTPKHLITATGQRVTLRCSPRSGDLSVYWYQQSLDQGLQFLIQYYNGEERAKGNILERFSAQQFPDLHSELNLSSLELGDSALYFCASSVGGSTEAFFGQGTRLTVV.

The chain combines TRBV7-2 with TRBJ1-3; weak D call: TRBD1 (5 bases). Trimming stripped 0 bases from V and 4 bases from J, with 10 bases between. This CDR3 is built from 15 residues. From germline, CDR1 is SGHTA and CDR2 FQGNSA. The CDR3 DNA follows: TGTGCCAGCAGCTTAGCTGCAGGGAAAGGAAACACCATATATTTT. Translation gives CASSLAAGKGNTIYF.

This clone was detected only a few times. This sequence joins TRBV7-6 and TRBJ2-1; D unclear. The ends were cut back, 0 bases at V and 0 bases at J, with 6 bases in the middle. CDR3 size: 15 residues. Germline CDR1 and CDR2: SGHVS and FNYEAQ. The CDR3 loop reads CASSLARSSYNEQFF. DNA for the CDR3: TGTGCCAGCAGCTTAGCCCGGAGCTCCTACAATGAGCAGTTCTTC.

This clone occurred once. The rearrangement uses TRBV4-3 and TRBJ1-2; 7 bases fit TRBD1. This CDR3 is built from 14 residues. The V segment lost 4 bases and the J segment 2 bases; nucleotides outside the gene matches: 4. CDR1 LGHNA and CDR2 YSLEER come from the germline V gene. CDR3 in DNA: TGCGCCAGCAGCCTCACGGGACAGAACTATGGCTACACCTTC. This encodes CASSLTGQNYGYTF.

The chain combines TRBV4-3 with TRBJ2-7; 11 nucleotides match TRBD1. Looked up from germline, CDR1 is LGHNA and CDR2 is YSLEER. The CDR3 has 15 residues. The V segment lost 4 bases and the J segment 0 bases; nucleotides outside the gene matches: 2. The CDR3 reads CASSRDRGYSYEQYF. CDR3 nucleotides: TGCGCCAGCAGCCGGGACAGGGGGTACTCCTACGAGCAGTACTTC.

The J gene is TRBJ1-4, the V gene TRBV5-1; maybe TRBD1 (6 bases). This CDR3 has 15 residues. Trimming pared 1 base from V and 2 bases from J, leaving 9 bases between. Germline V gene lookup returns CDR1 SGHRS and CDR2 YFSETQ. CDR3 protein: CASSLNRETNEKLFF. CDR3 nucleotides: TGCGCCAGCAGCTTGAACAGGGAGACTAATGAAAAACTGTTTTTT. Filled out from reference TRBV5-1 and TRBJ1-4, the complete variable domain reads KAGVTQTPRYLIKTRGQQVTLSCSPISGHRSVSWYQQTPGQGLQFLFEYFSETQRNKGNFPGRFSGRQFSNSRSEMNVSTLELGDSALYLCASSLNRETNEKLFFGSGTQLSVL.

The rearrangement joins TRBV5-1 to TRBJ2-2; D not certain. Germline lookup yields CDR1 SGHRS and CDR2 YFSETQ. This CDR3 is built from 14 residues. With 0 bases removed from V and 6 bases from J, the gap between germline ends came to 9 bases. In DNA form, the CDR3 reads TGCGCCAGCAGCTTGGCACCTACCTCCGGGGAGCTGTTTTTT. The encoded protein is CASSLAPTSGELFF.